This T cell receptor beta chain derives from a study of cytomegalovirus exposure and HLA in healthy donors. Study-wide background: Within an early data release were about 85 million unique TCRs drawn from HLA-typed donors.

Study-level findings and limits: TCR beta sequences reportedly predicted most subjects' HLA-A and HLA-B alleles accurately.

Trimming removed 4 bases from V and 2 bases from J; junction bases left unmatched: 7. This CDR3 is built from 15 residues. Germline loops: CDR1 SGHDN, CDR2 FVKESK. The primer mix had 60 Vbeta and 13 Jbeta primers. Method: immunoSEQ multiplex PCR; TCRdb's copy keeps in-frame clones and lacks some. The sample includes about 200,000 clones. On this clone: The antigen remains undetermined.

This clonotype was obtained from a man aged 25 to 40 in good health and CMV-seronegative. The sequenced sample was PBMCs. The rearrangement uses TRBV14 and TRBJ1-1; TRBD1 aligns across 7 bases. Written as DNA, the CDR3 is TGTGCCAGCAGCCCGTGGGACAGCACAAACACTGAAGCTTTCTTT. This sequence encodes CASSPWDSTNTEAFF. Filled out from reference TRBV14 and TRBJ1-1, the complete variable domain reads EAGVTQFPSHSVIEKGQTVTLRCDPISGHDNLYWYRRVMGKEIKFLLHFVKESKQDESGMPNNRFLAERTGGTYSTLKVQPAELEDSGVYFCASSPWDSTNTEAFFGQGTRLTVV.